Sequencing of this T cell receptor beta chain was carried out in a study of blood T cell repertoires in COVID-19. As for the study in general: COVID-19 samples, acute and convalescent, were from the United States, Italy and Spain. Nucleic acid was either cDNA or gDNA, and it came from T cells, B-cell-depleted T cells, or PBMCs.

Per the original methods: Using reference gene primer amplification, nucleated cell counts were estimated. Profiling relied on immunoSEQ multiplex PCR, and the TCRdb table lists in-frame clones only, not all of them. That table furnishes V, J and clone size, whereas the DNA furnished D and trimming. The table records around 50,000 clones, less than 85% of them present only once. Losses at the gene ends were 8 bases for V and 3 bases for J; bases not matched to a gene: 10. This CDR3 is 15 amino acids long. The germline gives CDR1 MNHEY, CDR2 SVGAGI. The V and J genes are TRBV6-5 and TRBJ2-3, with TRBD2 matching over 8 bases. The TCR sequence derives from a human donor in a cohort sampled during active COVID-19. Sequencing was performed on peripheral blood. In DNA, the CDR3 is TGTGCCAGCGGGGTAACTAGCGGCAATACAGATACGCAGTATTTT. It yields the protein CASGVTSGNTDTQYF.